This T cell receptor (beta chain) was profiled in a study of blood T cell repertoires in COVID-19. Background on the study: Acute and convalescent COVID-19 specimens originated in the United States, Italy and Spain.

This clone was found a few times. Germline lookup yields CDR1 MDHEN and CDR2 SYDVKM. Trimming took off 4 bases at V and 3 bases at J, with 13 bases between the two ends. The CDR3 is made up of 15 amino acids. Data came from immunoSEQ multiplex PCR; TCRdb stores just in-frame clones and leaves some out. Of under 130,000 clones detected, around nine tenths appear once; the ten largest clones hold approximately 17%. Sequencing was carried out using peripheral blood. The chain links TRBV28 to TRBJ1-5; D may be TRBD1 (5 bases). The sequence was collected from a woman of 80 years or more in a cohort sampled during active COVID-19. The CDR3 loop reads CASSSPPRVNQPQHF. The CDR3 coding sequence is TGTGCCAGCAGTTCCCCCCCCAGGGTCAATCAGCCCCAGCATTTT.